This T cell receptor beta chain came from a study of T cell clones after liver transplantation. This clone came up once. Trimming stripped 5 bases from V and 2 bases from J, with 18 bases between. This CDR3 region has 15 residues. Germline CDR1 is GTSNPN and CDR2 is SVGIG (reference sequence). TCRdb's copy holds only in-frame clones and misses some; the assay was immunoSEQ multiplex PCR. Altogether 99,000 or so clones are present, approximately 78% being singletons, with the ten largest covering approximately 0.93%. This TCR was sampled from a human donor who received a liver transplant. This chain uses TRBV30 with TRBJ1-2; D might be TRBD1 (5 bases). This specimen was CD4+ T cells from blood, taken before liver transplant. CDR3 nucleotides: TGTGCCTGGGTGTCGAGTGCTAGGGGCAACTATGGCTACACCTTC. It yields the protein CAWVSSARGNYGYTF.